Listed below are T cell receptor beta chains from one sample, sequenced in a study of human T cells and chemical hapten exposure. TCRdb fed the RACE reads into MiXCR, producing one record per CDR3 protein. This table has about 77,000 distinct CDR3 sequences, 8.6% appearing once. Sequencing input: whole blood. These receptors all come from a female donor in good health. Some clones in this sample may be carry-over from other donors' samples. The CDR3 runs from the conserved cysteine through the conserved F or W. Each record gives: D gene, V gene, J gene, clone size, CDR3 protein, CDR3 DNA. D genes are given only for firm matches. Clone sizes are given selectively: once, few, many, or a class where the clone is expanded.

d_call: .
v_call: TRBV21-1
j_call: TRBJ2-3
clone_size: few
cdr3_aa: CASSKRVSLRGGRADTQYF
cdr3_nt: TGTGCCAGCAGCAAAAGGGTATCACTTCGGGGGGGCCGTGCAGATACGCAGTATTTT

d_call: .
v_call: TRBV5-1
j_call: TRBJ2-6
clone_size: .
cdr3_aa: CASSLDGPGANVLTF
cdr3_nt: TGCGCCAGCAGCTTGGATGGCCCTGGGGCCAACGTCCTGACTTTC

d_call: TRBD1
v_call: TRBV6-2/TRBV6-3
j_call: TRBJ2-7
clone_size: many
cdr3_aa: CASRDDRGASGEQYF
cdr3_nt: TGTGCCAGCAGAGACGACAGGGGCGCATCGGGGGAGCAGTACTTC

d_call: TRBD1
v_call: TRBV6-2/TRBV6-3
j_call: TRBJ2-7
clone_size: many
cdr3_aa: CASSRQGFTSYEQYF
cdr3_nt: TGTGCCAGCAGTCGACAGGGGTTTACCTCCTACGAGCAGTACTTC

d_call: .
v_call: TRBV28
j_call: TRBJ2-7
clone_size: few
cdr3_aa: CASGGSSYEQYF
cdr3_nt: TGTGCCAGCGGGGGGAGCTCCTACGAGCAGTACTTC

d_call: TRBD1
v_call: TRBV6-6
j_call: TRBJ1-5
clone_size: .
cdr3_aa: CASSTGTGVINQPQHF
cdr3_nt: TGTGCCAGCAGCACCGGGACAGGGGTGATTAATCAGCCCCAGCATTTT

d_call: TRBD1
v_call: TRBV7-6
j_call: TRBJ2-7
clone_size: many
cdr3_aa: CASSSDRGMEQYF
cdr3_nt: TGTGCCAGCAGCTCGGACAGGGGTATGGAGCAGTACTTC

d_call: TRBD1
v_call: TRBV10-3
j_call: TRBJ2-5
clone_size: many
cdr3_aa: CANRQGATETQYF
cdr3_nt: TGTGCCAATCGACAGGGGGCAACGGAGACCCAGTACTTC

d_call: .
v_call: TRBV12-3/TRBV12-4
j_call: TRBJ1-2
clone_size: few
cdr3_aa: CASSGSGYTF
cdr3_nt: TGTGCCAGCAGTGGGTCTGGCTACACCTTC

d_call: .
v_call: TRBV4-1
j_call: TRBJ1-1
clone_size: many
cdr3_aa: CASSPILKPQSTEAFF
cdr3_nt: TGCGCCAGCAGCCCCATCCTAAAGCCCCAGAGTACTGAAGCTTTCTTT